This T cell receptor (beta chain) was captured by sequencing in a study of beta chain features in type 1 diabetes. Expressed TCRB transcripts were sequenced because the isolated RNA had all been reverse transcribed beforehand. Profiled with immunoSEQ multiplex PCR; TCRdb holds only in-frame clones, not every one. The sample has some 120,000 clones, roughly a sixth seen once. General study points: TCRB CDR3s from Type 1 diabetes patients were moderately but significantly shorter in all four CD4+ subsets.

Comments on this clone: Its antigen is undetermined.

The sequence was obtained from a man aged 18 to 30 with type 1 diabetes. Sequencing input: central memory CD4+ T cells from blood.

The CDR3 reads CASSFGGSWAEQFF. For the CDR3, the DNA is TGTGCCAGCAGCTTTGGGGGGTCTTGGGCCGAGCAGTTCTTC. The chain is built from TRBV11-2 and TRBJ2-1; D might be TRBD2 (6 bases). Germline V gene sequence: CDR1 SGHAT, CDR2 FQNNGV. The CDR3 has 14 residues. Trimming took 3 bases from V and 10 from J, leaving 16 bases between them.